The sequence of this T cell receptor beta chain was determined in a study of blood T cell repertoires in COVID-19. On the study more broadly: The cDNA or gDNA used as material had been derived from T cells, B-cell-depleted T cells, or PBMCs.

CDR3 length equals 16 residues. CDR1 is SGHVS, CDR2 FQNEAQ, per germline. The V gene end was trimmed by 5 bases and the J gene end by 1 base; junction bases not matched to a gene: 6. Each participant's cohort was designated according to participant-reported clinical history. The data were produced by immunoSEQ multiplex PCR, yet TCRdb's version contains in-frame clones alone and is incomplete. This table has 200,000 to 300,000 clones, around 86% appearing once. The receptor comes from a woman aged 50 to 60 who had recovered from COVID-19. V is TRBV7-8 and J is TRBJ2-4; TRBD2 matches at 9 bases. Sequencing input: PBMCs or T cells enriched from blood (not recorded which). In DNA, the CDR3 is TGTGCCAGCAGCCACCGACTAGCGGTTGCCAAAAACATTCAGTACTTC. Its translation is CASSHRLAVAKNIQYF.